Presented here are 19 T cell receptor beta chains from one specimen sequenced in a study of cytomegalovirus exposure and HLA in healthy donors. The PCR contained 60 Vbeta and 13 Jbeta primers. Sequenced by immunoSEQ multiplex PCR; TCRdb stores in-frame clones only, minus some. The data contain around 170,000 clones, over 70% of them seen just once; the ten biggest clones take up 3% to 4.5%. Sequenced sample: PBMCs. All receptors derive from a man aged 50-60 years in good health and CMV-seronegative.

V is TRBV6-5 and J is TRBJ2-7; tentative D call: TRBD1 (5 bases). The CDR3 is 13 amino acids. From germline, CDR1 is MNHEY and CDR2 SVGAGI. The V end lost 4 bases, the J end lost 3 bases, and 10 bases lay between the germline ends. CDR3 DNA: TGTGCCAGCAGTTTTGTCAGGGACTACGAGCAGTACTTC. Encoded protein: CASSFVRDYEQYF.

The CDR3 here is CASSYQTRNTEAFF. CDR3 bases: TGTGCCAGCAGTTACCAGACAAGGAACACTGAAGCTTTCTTT. The chain uses TRBV6-5 and TRBJ1-1; no firm D call. V was shortened by 2 bases and J by 1 base, with 8 bases between the two germline ends. Germline-derived CDR1 and CDR2 are MNHEY and SVGAGI. CDR3 length: 14 amino acids.

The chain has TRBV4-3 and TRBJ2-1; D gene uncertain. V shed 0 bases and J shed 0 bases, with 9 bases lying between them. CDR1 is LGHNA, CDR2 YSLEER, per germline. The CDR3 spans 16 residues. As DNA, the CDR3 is TGCGCCAGCAGCCAAGAGTACAGTAGCTCCTACAATGAGCAGTTCTTC. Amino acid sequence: CASSQEYSSSYNEQFF.

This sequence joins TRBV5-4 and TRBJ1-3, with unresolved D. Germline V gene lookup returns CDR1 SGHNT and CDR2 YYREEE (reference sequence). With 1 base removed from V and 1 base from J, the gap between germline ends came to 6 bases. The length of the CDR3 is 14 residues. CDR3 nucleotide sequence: TGTGCCAGCAGCTTGCGGGGATCTGGAAACACCATATATTTT. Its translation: CASSLRGSGNTIYF.

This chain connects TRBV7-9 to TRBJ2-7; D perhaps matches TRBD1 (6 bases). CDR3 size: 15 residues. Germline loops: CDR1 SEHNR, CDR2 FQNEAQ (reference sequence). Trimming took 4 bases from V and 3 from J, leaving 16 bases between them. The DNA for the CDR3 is TGTGCCAGCAGCTCCTTTGGGACACCCGACTACGAGCAGTACTTC. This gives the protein CASSSFGTPDYEQYF.

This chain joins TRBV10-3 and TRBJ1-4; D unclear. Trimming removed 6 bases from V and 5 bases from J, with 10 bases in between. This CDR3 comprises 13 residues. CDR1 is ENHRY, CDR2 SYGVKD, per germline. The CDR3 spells CAIRDSGNEKLFF. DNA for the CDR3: TGTGCCATCAGAGACTCGGGGAATGAAAAACTGTTTTTT.

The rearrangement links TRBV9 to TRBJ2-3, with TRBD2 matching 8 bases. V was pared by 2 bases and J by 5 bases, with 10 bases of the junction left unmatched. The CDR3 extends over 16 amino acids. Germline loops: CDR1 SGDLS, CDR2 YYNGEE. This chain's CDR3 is CASSVQAGGGGDTQYF. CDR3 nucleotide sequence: TGTGCCAGCAGCGTTCAGGCGGGGGGCGGGGGAGATACGCAGTATTTT.

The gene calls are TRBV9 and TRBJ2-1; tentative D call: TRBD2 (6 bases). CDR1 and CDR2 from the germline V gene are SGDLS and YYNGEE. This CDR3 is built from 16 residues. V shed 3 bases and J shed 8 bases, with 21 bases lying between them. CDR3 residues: CASSAGMAGRGDEQFF. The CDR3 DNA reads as TGTGCCAGCAGCGCGGGCATGGCGGGACGGGGCGATGAGCAGTTCTTC.

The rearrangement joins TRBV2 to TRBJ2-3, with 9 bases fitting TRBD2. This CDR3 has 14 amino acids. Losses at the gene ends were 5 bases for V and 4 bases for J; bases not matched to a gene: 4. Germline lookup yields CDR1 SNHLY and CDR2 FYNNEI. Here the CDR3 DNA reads TGTGCCAGCAGTCTGAGACTAGCGGCAGATACGCAGTATTTT. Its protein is CASSLRLAADTQYF.

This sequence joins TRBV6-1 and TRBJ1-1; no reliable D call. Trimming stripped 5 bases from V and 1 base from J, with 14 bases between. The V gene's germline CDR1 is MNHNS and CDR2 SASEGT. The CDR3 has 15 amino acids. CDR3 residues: CASSQGRVRNTEAFF. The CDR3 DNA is TGTGCCAGCAGTCAAGGACGGGTACGGAACACTGAAGCTTTCTTT.

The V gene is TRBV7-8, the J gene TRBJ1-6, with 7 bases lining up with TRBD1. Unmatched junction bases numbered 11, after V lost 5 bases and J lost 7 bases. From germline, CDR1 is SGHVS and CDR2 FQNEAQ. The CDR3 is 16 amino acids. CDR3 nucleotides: TGTGCCAGCAGCAGCTTAGAACAGGGGTGGAATTCACCCCTCCACTTT. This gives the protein CASSSLEQGWNSPLHF.

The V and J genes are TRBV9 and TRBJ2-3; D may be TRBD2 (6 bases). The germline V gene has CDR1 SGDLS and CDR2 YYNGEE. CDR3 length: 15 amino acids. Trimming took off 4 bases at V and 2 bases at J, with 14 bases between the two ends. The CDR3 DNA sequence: TGTGCCAGCAGCAAATACGGGGGAACCACAGATACGCAGTATTTT. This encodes CASSKYGGTTDTQYF.

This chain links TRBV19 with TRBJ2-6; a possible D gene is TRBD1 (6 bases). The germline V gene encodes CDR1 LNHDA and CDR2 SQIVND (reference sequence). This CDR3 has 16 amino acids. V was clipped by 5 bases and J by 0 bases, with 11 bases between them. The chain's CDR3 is CASSPAGVSGANVLTF. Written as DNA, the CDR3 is TGTGCCAGTAGTCCAGCAGGGGTCTCTGGGGCCAACGTCCTGACTTTC.

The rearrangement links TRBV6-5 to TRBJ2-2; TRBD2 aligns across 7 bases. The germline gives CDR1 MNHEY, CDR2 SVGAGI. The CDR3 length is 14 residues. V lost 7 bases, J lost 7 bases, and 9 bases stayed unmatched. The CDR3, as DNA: TGTGCCAGCATTCCAGCGGGATTTAACGGGGAGCTGTTTTTT. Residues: CASIPAGFNGELFF.

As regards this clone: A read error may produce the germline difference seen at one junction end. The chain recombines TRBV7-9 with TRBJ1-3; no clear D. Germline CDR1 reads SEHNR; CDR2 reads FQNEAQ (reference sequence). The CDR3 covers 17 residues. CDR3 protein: CSSSLAPLAQDGNTIYF. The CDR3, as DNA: TGTTCCAGCAGCTTAGCTCCCCTAGCCCAGGATGGAAACACCATATATTTT.

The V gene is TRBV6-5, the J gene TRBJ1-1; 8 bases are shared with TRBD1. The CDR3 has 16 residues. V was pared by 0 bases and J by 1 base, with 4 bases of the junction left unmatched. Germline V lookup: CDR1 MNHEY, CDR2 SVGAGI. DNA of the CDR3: TGTGCCAGCAGTTACTCGGGGACAGGACCGAACACTGAAGCTTTCTTT. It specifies CASSYSGTGPNTEAFF.

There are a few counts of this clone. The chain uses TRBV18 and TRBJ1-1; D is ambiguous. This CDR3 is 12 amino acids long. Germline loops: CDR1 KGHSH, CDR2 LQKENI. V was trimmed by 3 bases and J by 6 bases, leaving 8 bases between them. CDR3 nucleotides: TGTGCCAGCTCACCGATGGAGGCTGAAGCTTTCTTT. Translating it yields CASSPMEAEAFF.

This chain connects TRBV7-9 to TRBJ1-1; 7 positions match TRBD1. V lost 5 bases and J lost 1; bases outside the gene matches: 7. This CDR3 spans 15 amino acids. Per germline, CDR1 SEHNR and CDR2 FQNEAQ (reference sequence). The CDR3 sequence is CASSQRQGENTEAFF. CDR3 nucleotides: TGTGCCAGCAGCCAACGACAGGGAGAGAACACTGAAGCTTTCTTT.

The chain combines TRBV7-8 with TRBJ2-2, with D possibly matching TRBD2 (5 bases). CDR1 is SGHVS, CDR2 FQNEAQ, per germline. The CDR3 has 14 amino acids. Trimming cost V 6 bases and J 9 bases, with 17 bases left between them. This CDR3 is CASSFGPEARELFF. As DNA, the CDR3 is TGTGCCAGCAGTTTTGGACCGGAGGCTAGGGAGCTGTTTTTT.